The 14 T cell receptor beta chains listed next were all sequenced from one sample in a study of blood T cell repertoires in COVID-19. The data were produced by immunoSEQ multiplex PCR, yet TCRdb's version contains in-frame clones alone and is incomplete. The table has 270,000 or so clones, 85% seen once. Sequencing input: peripheral blood. Every receptor here comes from a human donor in a cohort sampled during active COVID-19.

On this clone itself: The same CDR3 also results from other DNA sequences found in this sample. The CDR3 is CASSLDGSSYNEQFF. The DNA of the CDR3 is TGCGCCAGCAGCTTGGACGGTAGCTCCTACAATGAGCAGTTCTTC. V usage is TRBV5-1 and J usage is TRBJ2-1; D uncertain. Trimming took off 0 bases at V and 0 bases at J, with 7 bases between the two ends. Germline V gives CDR1 SGHRS, CDR2 YFSETQ. This CDR3 is built from 15 residues.

The J gene is TRBJ1-1, the V gene TRBV4-3, with TRBD1 matching 9 bases. CDR1 is LGHNA and CDR2 is YSLEER in the germline V gene. The ends lost 3 bases at V and 2 bases at J; junction bases unmatched: 7. This CDR3 has 16 amino acids. CDR3 nucleotide sequence: TGCGCCAGCAGCCAGGGGGGGACAGGGCAAAACACTGAAGCTTTCTTT. This gives the protein CASSQGGTGQNTEAFF.

The chain is built from TRBV25-1 and TRBJ2-3; no clear D. Trimming left V 2 bases short and J 6 bases short, with 9 bases between. This CDR3 spans 13 amino acids. Germline V CDR1 and CDR2: MGHDK, SYGVNS. The CDR3 coding sequence is TGTGCCAGCAGTGAAAATGTCCGGGATACGCAGTATTTT. Translated, it gives CASSENVRDTQYF.

This clone came up once. The rearrangement uses TRBV15 and TRBJ2-5; tentative D call: TRBD1 (5 bases). Per germline, CDR1 LNHNV and CDR2 YYDKDF (reference sequence). CDR3 length equals 15 residues. Trimming shortened V by 1 base and J by 0 bases, and 9 bases separated the two germline ends. The CDR3 loop is CATSRVRGNQETQYF. The CDR3 nucleotides read TGTGCCACCAGCAGAGTTAGGGGAAACCAAGAGACCCAGTACTTC.

The chain recombines TRBV19 with TRBJ2-3, with 7 nucleotides matching TRBD2. Germline V gene sequence: CDR1 LNHDA, CDR2 SQIVND (reference sequence). This CDR3 has 14 residues. V lost 5 bases, J lost 3 bases, and 5 bases stayed unmatched. DNA of the CDR3: TGTGCCAGTAGTGGGGGAGGGGTGACAGATACGCAGTATTTT. Translating it yields CASSGGGVTDTQYF.

This chain uses TRBV5-1 with TRBJ1-1; 8 nucleotides match TRBD1. Germline CDR1 SGHRS, CDR2 YFSETQ. The ends lost 0 bases at V and 7 bases at J; junction bases unmatched: 5. CDR3 length: 14 amino acids. DNA for the CDR3: TGCGCCAGCAGCTTGGCTGCAGGGGGCCATGAAGCTTTCTTT. Translation gives CASSLAAGGHEAFF. The variable domain in full, with the rest retrieved from reference TRBV5-1 and TRBJ1-1, is KAGVTQTPRYLIKTRGQQVTLSCSPISGHRSVSWYQQTPGQGLQFLFEYFSETQRNKGNFPGRFSGRQFSNSRSEMNVSTLELGDSALYLCASSLAAGGHEAFFGQGTRLTVV.

The chain joins TRBV24-1 to TRBJ2-5; TRBD2 agrees at 7 bases. CDR3 length: 13 residues. Trimming took 5 bases from V and 2 from J; bases not matched to a gene: 1. Germline-derived CDR1 and CDR2 are KGHDR and SFDVKD. For the CDR3, the DNA is TGTGCCACCAGTGGGGGGGGGCAAGAGACCCAGTACTTC. Encoded protein: CATSGGGQETQYF.

The chain joins TRBV4-2 to TRBJ2-1; 7 bases are a match to TRBD2. Looked up from germline, CDR1 is LGHNA and CDR2 is YNFKEQ. The CDR3 extends over 16 amino acids. V trimming: 5 bases; J trimming: 6 bases; junction bases outside the gene matches: 13. The CDR3 sequence: CASSGDLAASFNEQFF. In DNA, the CDR3 is TGTGCCAGCAGCGGAGACCTAGCGGCCAGTTTCAATGAGCAGTTCTTC.

This chain links TRBV4-3 with TRBJ2-6, with 7 positions matching TRBD2. CDR1 and CDR2 (germline): LGHNA, YSLEER. The trim removed 1 base at V and 0 bases at J, leaving 6 bases unmatched. This CDR3 is 18 amino acids long. CDR3 sequence: CASSQGTAGSSGANVLTF. The CDR3 region has the DNA TGCGCCAGCAGCCAAGGTACAGCGGGGAGCTCTGGGGCCAACGTCCTGACTTTC.

The chain uses TRBV7-2 and TRBJ2-5; 9 nucleotides line up with TRBD1. Germline CDR1 and CDR2: SGHTA and FQGNSA. V dropped 5 bases and J dropped 4; count of bases not matched to a gene: 5. The CDR3 is made up of 14 amino acids. CDR3 nucleotides: TGTGCCAGCAGCCAACAGGGGGCGTCAGAGACCCAGTACTTC. It specifies CASSQQGASETQYF.

The chain employs TRBV7-6 and TRBJ1-3; D is undetermined. Trimming removed 5 bases at V and 0 bases at J, with 11 bases between. CDR1 is SGHVS and CDR2 is FNYEAQ in the germline V gene. The CDR3 consists of 15 residues. As DNA, the CDR3 is TGTGCCAGCAGCAAGTCCCAGGACTCTGGAAACACCATATATTTT. It encodes CASSKSQDSGNTIYF.

The chain carries TRBV29-1 and TRBJ1-3; the match to TRBD1 covers 8 bases. This CDR3 is 17 amino acids long. The V gene end was trimmed by 5 bases and the J gene end by 2 bases; junction bases not matched to a gene: 14. Germline assignment: CDR1 SQVTM and CDR2 ANQGSEA. The CDR3 DNA reads as TGCAGCGTTCTGTCTACTTCAGGGGGCCTGGCTGGAAACACCATATATTTT. Translation gives CSVLSTSGGLAGNTIYF.

This chain connects TRBV6-6 to TRBJ2-5, with 7 bases lining up with TRBD1. Trimming took 5 bases from V and 5 from J; bases not matched to a gene: 14. This CDR3 has 16 amino acids. Per the germline V gene, CDR1 is MNHNY and CDR2 is SVGAGI (reference sequence). This chain's CDR3 is CASSPNRRQGRETQYF. DNA of the CDR3: TGTGCCAGCAGTCCCAATCGAAGACAGGGCCGGGAGACCCAGTACTTC.

This clone was seen repeatedly, ten times or more. This chain connects TRBV4-2 to TRBJ2-1; 14 bases align to TRBD2. The CDR3 spans 19 residues. V shed 0 bases, J shed 10 bases, and the junction held 14 bases outside the gene matches. Germline loops: CDR1 LGHNA, CDR2 YNFKEQ. CDR3 sequence: CASSQEGLAGDGAGGEQFF. The CDR3 DNA sequence: TGTGCCAGCAGCCAAGAGGGACTAGCGGGGGATGGAGCCGGCGGGGAGCAGTTCTTC.